One sample yielded the 9 T cell receptor beta chains listed below, sequenced in a study of cytomegalovirus exposure and HLA in healthy donors. PCR involved 60 Vbeta and 13 Jbeta primers. TCRdb keeps only in-frame clones here, not all; method: immunoSEQ multiplex PCR. The sample has 100,000 to 150,000 clones, roughly four fifths seen once. The source material was PBMCs. All receptors derive from a young man in good health and CMV-seronegative.

The V and J genes are TRBV7-9 and TRBJ1-1; tentatively, D is TRBD1 (6 bases). V was shortened by 1 base and J by 2 bases, with 14 bases between the two germline ends. The germline V gene has CDR1 SEHNR and CDR2 FQNEAQ (reference sequence). This CDR3 comprises 16 residues. The CDR3 coding sequence is TGTGCCAGCAGCTTAGGGGGCGGACAGCACAACACTGAAGCTTTCTTT. Its protein product is CASSLGGGQHNTEAFF.

J is TRBJ1-6 and V is TRBV19; TRBD1 matches at 8 bases. J was trimmed by 0 bases and V by 3 bases; bases with no gene match: 7. The CDR3 spans 18 residues. CDR1 is LNHDA, CDR2 SQIVND, per germline (reference sequence). Here the CDR3 reads CASSMDRAKSSYNSPLHF. The CDR3 DNA is TGTGCCAGTAGTATGGACAGGGCTAAAAGCTCCTATAATTCACCCCTCCACTTT.

The CDR3 nucleotides are TGTGCCAGCAGCTTAAAGGACAGCCGTAATTCACCCCTCCACTTT. Its translation is CASSLKDSRNSPLHF. This chain connects TRBV7-9 to TRBJ1-6; possibly TRBD1 for D (6 bases). Trimming took off 2 bases at V and 6 bases at J, with 11 bases between the two ends. This CDR3 has 15 residues. Germline V gives CDR1 SEHNR, CDR2 FQNEAQ (reference sequence).

Concerning this clone: Other DNA sequences in this specimen translate into the identical CDR3. V gene TRBV7-8 combines with J gene TRBJ1-6; 7 bases are a match to TRBD1. The CDR3 totals 18 residues. Trimming cost V 0 bases and J 0 bases; bases outside gene matches: 5. Germline lookup yields CDR1 SGHVS and CDR2 FQNEAQ. The CDR3: CASSLARQGSSYNSPLHF. The CDR3 nucleotides read TGTGCCAGCAGCTTAGCCCGACAGGGTAGCTCCTATAATTCACCCCTCCACTTT.

The chain combines TRBV5-1 with TRBJ2-3; D is uncertain. The ends were cut back, 0 bases at V and 4 bases at J, with 18 bases in the middle. CDR3 length equals 17 residues. Germline V gene lookup returns CDR1 SGHRS and CDR2 YFSETQ. The CDR3 region is CASSLGSGYRVPDTQYF. The CDR3 DNA is TGCGCCAGCAGCTTGGGGTCCGGATACAGAGTGCCAGATACGCAGTATTTT.

The J gene is TRBJ2-7, the V gene TRBV7-6; 9 nucleotides line up with TRBD1. V shed 2 bases and J 2 bases; nucleotides not matched to a gene: 1. The germline gives CDR1 SGHVS, CDR2 FNYEAQ. The CDR3 spans 14 residues. The CDR3 DNA is TGTGCCAGCAGCTTAAGACAGGGGGCCTACGAGCAGTACTTC. It specifies CASSLRQGAYEQYF. Full variable domain (remainder filled in from reference TRBV7-6 and TRBJ2-7): GAGVSQSPRYKVTKRGQDVALRCDPISGHVSLYWYRQALGQGPEFLTYFNYEAQQDKSGLPNDRFSAERPEGSISTLTIQRTEQRDSAMYRCASSLRQGAYEQYFGPGTRLTVT.

This chain links TRBV9 with TRBJ2-7; 7 bases fit TRBD2. The CDR3 sequence is 16 residues long. CDR1 and CDR2 (germline): SGDLS, YYNGEE. V lost 2 bases, J lost 6 bases, and 14 bases stayed unmatched. CDR3 region: CASSVFKGGAVSEQYF. The CDR3 DNA reads TGTGCCAGCAGCGTGTTTAAGGGAGGGGCGGTCAGCGAGCAGTACTTC.

The chain uses TRBV6-5 and TRBJ1-1; tentative D call: TRBD1 (5 bases). The CDR3 loop spans 14 amino acids. Looked up from germline, CDR1 is MNHEY and CDR2 is SVGAGI. The V end was cut by 11 bases, the J end by 1 base, with 17 bases between. CDR3 DNA sequence: TGTGCCTCGGGGGACCCAATTGGGAACACTGAAGCTTTCTTT. Protein product: CASGDPIGNTEAFF.

The chain links TRBV4-2 to TRBJ2-3, with TRBD2 matching 10 bases. Germline values: CDR1 LGHNA, CDR2 YNFKEQ. V lost 1 base to trimming and J lost 5 bases; unmatched junction nucleotides: 12. CDR3 length equals 18 residues. CDR3 nucleotide sequence: TGTGCCAGCAGCCAAGGACCCCCCGGGATAGCGGGGGGAGATACGCAGTATTTT. Translating gives CASSQGPPGIAGGDTQYF.